These 10 T cell receptor beta chains share one sample of origin, sequenced in a study of OX40 agonist ivuxolimab in advanced cancers. Using immunoSEQ multiplex PCR, the repertoire was profiled, and TCRdb retains in-frame clones only, with some absent. The sample records 80,000 to 95,000 clones, 70% to 90% being singletons. Source: CD4+ or CD8+ T cells sorted from blood, taken in a trial of the OX40 agonist ivuxolimab. These receptors came from an adult with an advanced solid tumor such as melanoma, head and neck, liver or kidney cancer.

In this sample, this clone turned up a few times. The chain links TRBV2 to TRBJ2-7; 10 bases map to TRBD1. Trimming removed 4 bases from V and 3 bases from J; junction bases left unmatched: 6. Germline V gene lookup returns CDR1 SNHLY and CDR2 FYNNEI. This CDR3 has 15 amino acids. The CDR3 region is CASSVGTGDIYEQYF. Written as DNA, the CDR3 is TGTGCCAGCAGTGTCGGGACAGGGGATATCTACGAGCAGTACTTC.

The chain couples TRBV4-2 to TRBJ2-4, with D possibly called TRBD1 or TRBD2 (5 bases each). The CDR3 runs 15 residues. CDR1 is LGHNA and CDR2 is YNFKEQ in the germline V gene. Trimming took off 0 bases at V and 3 bases at J, with 9 bases between the two ends. CDR3 sequence: CASSQDRAGKNIQYF. The CDR3 DNA is TGTGCCAGCAGCCAAGACAGGGCGGGCAAAAACATTCAGTACTTC.

The chain joins TRBV7-6 to TRBJ2-1; D is possibly TRBD2 (7 bases). CDR3 length: 16 amino acids. Trimming pared 5 bases from V and 8 bases from J, leaving 22 bases between. Germline V gene sequence: CDR1 SGHVS, CDR2 FNYEAQ. Here the CDR3 reads CASSPRSGGDGDEQFF. In DNA, the CDR3 is TGTGCCAGCAGCCCCCGTTCGGGGGGCGATGGGGATGAGCAGTTCTTC. Full variable domain (rest looked up from reference TRBV7-6 and TRBJ2-1): GAGVSQSPRYKVTKRGQDVALRCDPISGHVSLYWYRQALGQGPEFLTYFNYEAQQDKSGLPNDRFSAERPEGSISTLTIQRTEQRDSAMYRCASSPRSGGDGDEQFFGPGTRLTVL.

This clone has just a few counts. The genes are TRBV5-1 and TRBJ2-1, with 12 bases aligning to TRBD2. CDR1 SGHRS and CDR2 YFSETQ come from the germline V gene. The V and J ends lost 3 bases and 7 bases, in that order; junction bases with no gene match: 5. CDR3 length equals 15 residues. The CDR3: CASSSTTSGSNEQFF. In nucleotides, the CDR3 is TGCGCCAGCAGCTCGACGACTAGCGGGAGTAATGAGCAGTTCTTC.

The chain uses TRBV7-3 and TRBJ2-6, with D uncertain. The germline CDR1 and CDR2 sequences are SGHTA and FQGTGA. CDR3 length: 16 residues. V lost 5 bases, J lost 4 bases, and 15 bases lay in between. The CDR3 bases are TGTGCCAGCAGCGCCCGGCCAGGTACGGGGGCCAACGTCCTGACTTTC. Protein product: CASSARPGTGANVLTF.

The chain is built from TRBV7-2 and TRBJ1-5; D not certain. V lost 2 bases and J 5 bases, leaving 7 bases between the germline ends. The germline CDR1 and CDR2 sequences are SGHTA and FQGNSA. The CDR3 runs to 13 residues. The CDR3 DNA sequence: TGTGCCAGCAGCTTATACAGAGATCAGCCCCAGCATTTT. It codes for CASSLYRDQPQHF.

This clone was observed once. The chain links TRBV6-6 to TRBJ1-4, with TRBD1 matching 9 bases. Trimming cost V 5 bases and J 10 bases; bases outside gene matches: 11. The CDR3 length is 15 residues. CDR1 is MNHNY and CDR2 is SVGAGI in the germline V gene (reference sequence). CDR3 nucleotide sequence: TGTGCCAGCAGTCCCCAAGACAGGGGGATAGGAAAACTGTTTTTT. Its translation is CASSPQDRGIGKLFF.

This chain uses TRBV7-9 with TRBJ2-2; D not certain. Trimming left V 1 base short and J 1 base short, with 7 bases between. Germline loops: CDR1 SEHNR, CDR2 FQNEAQ (reference sequence). The CDR3 runs to 15 residues. CDR3 DNA sequence: TGTGCCAGCAGCTTAGTACAAGGGAACACCGGGGAGCTGTTTTTT. The encoded protein is CASSLVQGNTGELFF.

The rearrangement uses TRBV2 and TRBJ2-1; a weak D match, TRBD1 (5 bases). Deletions cut 1 base from V and 5 bases from J, with 12 bases between. From germline, CDR1 is SNHLY and CDR2 FYNNEI. CDR3 length: 15 residues. DNA for the CDR3: TGTGCCAGCAGTGAAGTCAGGGTACCGGACAATGAGCAGTTCTTC. This codes for CASSEVRVPDNEQFF.

The rearrangement links TRBV10-1 to TRBJ1-1; D not certain. There are 12 residues in the CDR3. Germline CDR1 is WNHNN and CDR2 is SYGVQD (reference sequence). V lost 5 bases to trimming and J lost 3 bases, with 7 bases between them. CDR3 sequence (DNA): TGCGCCAGCAGTCCGGCCCACACTGAAGCTTTCTTT. Amino acids: CASSPAHTEAFF.